The source of this T cell receptor (beta chain) is a study of identical twins (dated by TCRdb to 2016 to 2017). The study in broad terms: The study deep-sequenced TCR alpha and beta repertoires from monozygotic twins, unrelated adults of various ages and cord blood to test whether fetal clonotypes persist. To rule out contamination, replicate twin experiments were performed at different times with different library preparation protocols.

Library preparation was by 5' RACE. Sequenced on an Illumina HiSeq 2000. A universal primer binding site was added through template switching, and the final cDNA carried a unique molecular identifier so that TCR cDNA molecules could be counted accurately. First-strand cDNA for TCR alpha and beta chains was synthesized from specific primers in the conserved constant-segment region. To control for contamination, each cDNA library was double barcoded with a SMART-Mk sample barcode plus Illumina barcodes. Two successive PCR steps introduced TruSeq adapter sequences along with Illumina sample barcodes. The Illumina HiSeq platform was used with custom primers to sequence TCR alpha and beta cDNA libraries. On the study's bioinformatics: MiGEC was used to process raw reads and extract unique molecular identifiers, and MiXCR was used to find CDR3 positions. Recombination models were inferred per individual with the repgenHMM and IGoR tools using an EM algorithm. Shared clonotypes were analyzed with the tcR package in R, and sharing was normalized by the product of cloneset sizes. Out-of-frame nonproductive sequences were analyzed to study raw recombination free of thymic and clonal selection effects. TCRdb reran the public reads through fastp at Q25 and MiXCR, keeping productive beta chains. Each record represents a unique CDR3 protein, reported with the most common genes and DNA among its rows. The V and J calls, along with clone size, are taken from TCRdb and not from the paper's own processing. The sample table shows around 510,000 distinct CDR3 sequences, and about 13% are seen once. The top ten clonotypes cover about 0.94% of the sample.

Broad study findings and their caveats: Fewer insertions were carried by abundant cord blood beta clonotypes; a weaker similar trend was observed in young adult naive repertoires, while no such trend was observed in memory repertoires. Zero-insertion analyses could be partly confounded by invariant T cells such as MAIT and iNKT, although diverse VJ usage argued against such confounding for most clonotypes. In monozygotic twins, recombination models systematically underestimated out-of-frame TCR alpha sharing, but the models matched the sharing seen between unrelated individuals. Compared with coincidental sharing between unrelated individuals, out-of-frame TCR alpha sequences shared between twins showed an excess of sequences with low generation probability. Because the same donors could not be followed over many years, conclusions were based on cross-sectional statistical analysis. The excess sharing between twins in beta out-of-frame sequences was weaker because fewer shared sequences reduced the signal-to-noise ratio.

V is cut by 4 bases and J by 3 bases, and the space between the germline ends is 5 bases. The germline V gene (reference sequence) supplies CDR1 WNHNN and CDR2 SYGVQD. There are 12 amino acids in the CDR3, from cysteine to phenylalanine inclusive. Only the CDR3 DNA is retained, 36 bases long and in frame from the first base. All donors were healthy Caucasians. Three pairs of female monozygotic twins, all aged about 18 to 30 years, were included in the twin cohort. Positive isolation kits from Invitrogen were used to isolate the CD4+ and CD8+ T cell populations. This clonotype has ten or more counts. There is no known antigen for this receptor. No base quality values were provided; no much bigger clone lies one nucleotide off. In addition, the sample was reused for a study of yellow fever vaccine responses in identical twins. From that second study: According to the authors, the vaccine-induced T cell response in identical twins seemed to be partly convergent and partly specific to each individual. The study precisely tracked vaccine-responding T cell clones in identical twins.

The clonotype was recovered from a young woman in good health. The rearranged chain carries TRBV10-1 and TRBJ2-3; no D segment can be confidently identified. Input material: CD4+ T cells sorted from blood. The CDR3 loop reads CASSAYTDTQYF. The DNA is as follows: TGCGCCAGCAGTGCATATACAGATACGCAGTATTTT.